This is a list of T cell receptor beta chains from one sample in a study of blood T cell repertoires in COVID-19. Libraries were prepared by immunoSEQ multiplex PCR; TCRdb keeps only in-frame clonotypes and omits some of them. The sample contains over 300,000 clones, 65% to 90% of which appear only once. The sequenced sample was PBMCs or T cells enriched from blood (not recorded which). The receptors were gathered from a woman aged 18 to 35 who had recovered from COVID-19. Each CDR3 is given with its conserved first and last residue. The order of the fields is J gene, clone size, V gene, D gene, CDR3 protein, CDR3 DNA. The D gene is left open where the match is weak. Size values are once, few and many counts, or a class for expanded clones, and some rows have none.

J gene: TRBJ1-4; clone size: .; V gene: TRBV24-1; D gene: .; CDR3 protein: CATTIRDTLF; CDR3 DNA: TGTGCCACCACGATCCGGGACACCCTTTTT
J gene: TRBJ1-1; clone size: .; V gene: TRBV6-5; D gene: TRBD1; CDR3 protein: CASSHRDRVNTEAFF; CDR3 DNA: TGTGCCAGCAGCCACCGGGACAGGGTGAACACTGAAGCTTTCTTT
J gene: TRBJ2-7; clone size: .; V gene: TRBV4-2; D gene: TRBD2; CDR3 protein: CASSHQTSGRRYEQYF; CDR3 DNA: TGTGCCAGCAGCCATCAGACTAGCGGGAGACGCTACGAGCAGTACTTC
J gene: TRBJ2-7; clone size: .; V gene: TRBV7-7; D gene: .; CDR3 protein: CASSPTVGLSYEQYF; CDR3 DNA: TGTGCTAGCAGCCCGACAGTGGGTCTTTCCTACGAGCAGTACTTC
J gene: TRBJ2-2; clone size: .; V gene: TRBV20-1; D gene: TRBD1; CDR3 protein: CSASTQGAMGGELFF; CDR3 DNA: TGCAGTGCTAGTACGCAGGGGGCGATGGGCGGGGAGCTGTTTTTT
J gene: TRBJ1-1; clone size: .; V gene: TRBV7-9; D gene: .; CDR3 protein: CASSLADSLNTEAFF; CDR3 DNA: TGTGCCAGCAGCTTAGCGGACAGTCTGAACACTGAAGCTTTCTTT
J gene: TRBJ1-5; clone size: .; V gene: TRBV28; D gene: .; CDR3 protein: CASRPNAGADQPQHF; CDR3 DNA: TGTGCCAGCAGGCCTAATGCGGGGGCAGATCAGCCCCAGCATTTT
J gene: TRBJ2-1; clone size: .; V gene: TRBV18; D gene: TRBD1; CDR3 protein: CASSLTTGQGNNEQFF; CDR3 DNA: TGTGCCAGCTCACTTACCACGGGACAGGGGAACAATGAGCAGTTCTTC
J gene: TRBJ1-2; clone size: .; V gene: TRBV3-1/TRBV3-2; D gene: TRBD1; CDR3 protein: CASSQGDRIYGYTF; CDR3 DNA: TGTGCCAGCAGCCAAGGGGACAGGATCTATGGCTACACCTTC
J gene: TRBJ1-2; clone size: .; V gene: TRBV11-2; D gene: .; CDR3 protein: CASSSGLADYGYTF; CDR3 DNA: TGTGCCAGCAGCTCAGGGTTGGCGGACTATGGCTACACCTTC
J gene: TRBJ2-5; clone size: .; V gene: TRBV9; D gene: TRBD2; CDR3 protein: CASSPGLAETQYF; CDR3 DNA: TGTGCCAGCAGCCCCGGACTAGCAGAGACCCAGTACTTC
J gene: TRBJ2-1; clone size: .; V gene: TRBV19; D gene: TRBD2; CDR3 protein: CASSRPGYGRVYNEQFF; CDR3 DNA: TGTGCCAGTAGCCGTCCAGGGTACGGGAGGGTATACAATGAGCAGTTCTTC
J gene: TRBJ2-5; clone size: .; V gene: TRBV11-2; D gene: .; CDR3 protein: CASSLDIQETQYF; CDR3 DNA: TGTGCCAGCAGCCTAGACATTCAAGAGACCCAGTACTTC
J gene: TRBJ2-3; clone size: .; V gene: TRBV9; D gene: TRBD2; CDR3 protein: CASSLQRGGSQGTQYF; CDR3 DNA: TGTGCCAGCAGCTTGCAGCGGGGGGGGAGTCAGGGTACGCAGTATTTT
J gene: TRBJ2-2; clone size: .; V gene: TRBV6-5; D gene: TRBD2; CDR3 protein: CASSTLAGPSGELFF; CDR3 DNA: TGTGCCAGCAGCACCCTAGCGGGGCCTTCCGGGGAGCTGTTTTTT
J gene: TRBJ2-1; clone size: .; V gene: TRBV10-3; D gene: .; CDR3 protein: CAISESAADNEQFF; CDR3 DNA: TGTGCCATCAGTGAGTCGGCAGCGGACAATGAGCAGTTCTTC
J gene: TRBJ2-1; clone size: .; V gene: TRBV24-1; D gene: .; CDR3 protein: CATSLNNEQFF; CDR3 DNA: TGTGCCACCAGTCTTAACAATGAGCAGTTCTTC
J gene: TRBJ2-7; clone size: .; V gene: TRBV18; D gene: .; CDR3 protein: CASSLTPGESYEQYF; CDR3 DNA: TGTGCCAGCTCACTTACCCCTGGAGAGTCCTACGAGCAGTACTTC
J gene: TRBJ1-2; clone size: .; V gene: TRBV30; D gene: .; CDR3 protein: CAWNWGRQAHYGYTF; CDR3 DNA: TGTGCCTGGAATTGGGGGAGGCAGGCCCACTATGGCTACACCTTC
J gene: TRBJ2-2; clone size: .; V gene: TRBV7-2; D gene: .; CDR3 protein: CASSLSPTGELFF; CDR3 DNA: TGTGCCAGCAGCCTTAGTCCCACCGGGGAGCTGTTTTTT
J gene: TRBJ1-6; clone size: .; V gene: TRBV11-2; D gene: TRBD1; CDR3 protein: CASRRPGGLNSPLHF; CDR3 DNA: TGTGCCAGCAGAAGACCAGGGGGCCTGAATTCACCCCTCCACTTT
J gene: TRBJ1-1; clone size: .; V gene: TRBV4-2; D gene: .; CDR3 protein: CASSQGSDSRAEAFF; CDR3 DNA: TGTGCCAGCAGCCAAGGAAGCGACAGTAGAGCTGAAGCTTTCTTT
J gene: TRBJ2-1; clone size: .; V gene: TRBV5-1; D gene: TRBD2; CDR3 protein: CASIGSGARNEQFF; CDR3 DNA: TGCGCCAGCATTGGGAGCGGGGCGCGCAATGAGCAGTTCTTC
J gene: TRBJ2-2; clone size: .; V gene: TRBV10-3; D gene: TRBD1; CDR3 protein: CAIRPGQGNVGTGELFF; CDR3 DNA: TGTGCCATCAGACCGGGACAGGGAAACGTGGGCACCGGGGAGCTGTTTTTT
J gene: TRBJ1-2; clone size: .; V gene: TRBV28; D gene: TRBD1; CDR3 protein: CASGLYRGLGGYTF; CDR3 DNA: TGTGCCAGCGGGCTTTACAGGGGGCTGGGTGGCTACACCTTC
J gene: TRBJ2-7; clone size: .; V gene: TRBV27; D gene: .; CDR3 protein: CASGLSYEQYF; CDR3 DNA: TGTGCCAGCGGCCTCTCCTACGAGCAGTACTTC
J gene: TRBJ1-1; clone size: once; V gene: TRBV25-1; D gene: .; CDR3 protein: CASSSPLANTEAFF; CDR3 DNA: TGTGCCAGCAGTTCCCCTCTAGCAAACACTGAAGCTTTCTTT
J gene: TRBJ2-7; clone size: .; V gene: TRBV2; D gene: TRBD1; CDR3 protein: CASDTAGTGSYEQYF; CDR3 DNA: TGTGCCAGCGACACTGCCGGGACAGGGAGCTACGAGCAGTACTTC
J gene: TRBJ2-7; clone size: .; V gene: TRBV7-9; D gene: TRBD1; CDR3 protein: CASSGDDRGAYEQYF; CDR3 DNA: TGTGCCAGCAGCGGGGACGACAGGGGAGCCTACGAGCAGTACTTC
J gene: TRBJ1-4; clone size: .; V gene: TRBV19; D gene: .; CDR3 protein: CASSIGTATNEKLFF; CDR3 DNA: TGTGCCAGTAGTATAGGGACAGCAACTAATGAAAAACTGTTTTTT
J gene: TRBJ1-1; clone size: once; V gene: TRBV3-1/TRBV3-2; D gene: .; CDR3 protein: CASSQDRGRTEAFF; CDR3 DNA: TGTGCCAGCAGCCAAGACAGGGGCCGGACTGAAGCTTTCTTT
J gene: TRBJ2-2; clone size: .; V gene: TRBV9; D gene: .; CDR3 protein: CASSVSGVAGELFF; CDR3 DNA: TGTGCCAGCAGCGTTTCGGGAGTGGCCGGGGAGCTGTTTTTT
J gene: TRBJ1-1; clone size: .; V gene: TRBV5-1; D gene: .; CDR3 protein: CASSLDGASATEAFF; CDR3 DNA: TGCGCCAGCAGCTTGGATGGGGCGTCGGCCACTGAAGCTTTCTTT
J gene: TRBJ1-5; clone size: .; V gene: TRBV12-3/TRBV12-4; D gene: .; CDR3 protein: CASTTGLTQHF; CDR3 DNA: TGTGCCAGCACCACAGGATTGACCCAGCATTTT
J gene: TRBJ1-1; clone size: .; V gene: TRBV2; D gene: .; CDR3 protein: CASSVMVVEAFF; CDR3 DNA: TGTGCCAGCAGTGTGATGGTAGTTGAAGCTTTCTTT
J gene: TRBJ1-5; clone size: .; V gene: TRBV21-1; D gene: .; CDR3 protein: CASSQGPGEKGQPQHF; CDR3 DNA: TGTGCCAGCAGCCAAGGGCCGGGGGAGAAGGGTCAGCCCCAGCATTTT
J gene: TRBJ2-5; clone size: .; V gene: TRBV7-9; D gene: .; CDR3 protein: CASSPTGGKRVETQYF; CDR3 DNA: TGTGCCAGCAGCCCCACTGGTGGTAAGCGAGTGGAGACCCAGTACTTC
J gene: TRBJ2-6; clone size: .; V gene: TRBV9; D gene: TRBD2; CDR3 protein: CASSVASGGWGSGANVLTF; CDR3 DNA: TGTGCCAGCAGCGTAGCTAGCGGGGGATGGGGCTCTGGGGCCAACGTCCTGACTTTC
J gene: TRBJ2-2; clone size: .; V gene: TRBV15; D gene: .; CDR3 protein: CATSRATRTDNTGELFF; CDR3 DNA: TGTGCCACCAGCAGAGCTACCAGGACAGATAACACCGGGGAGCTGTTTTTT
J gene: TRBJ2-7; clone size: once; V gene: TRBV14; D gene: TRBD2; CDR3 protein: CASSLGTSGSYEQYF; CDR3 DNA: TGTGCCAGCAGCCTTGGGACTAGCGGGAGTTACGAGCAGTACTTC
J gene: TRBJ1-4; clone size: .; V gene: TRBV29-1; D gene: TRBD1; CDR3 protein: CSVSGGPSEKLFF; CDR3 DNA: TGCAGCGTCTCAGGGGGTCCTAGTGAAAAACTGTTTTTT
J gene: TRBJ1-1; clone size: .; V gene: TRBV11-2; D gene: .; CDR3 protein: CASSLELGVRTEAFF; CDR3 DNA: TGTGCCAGCAGCTTAGAGTTGGGAGTACGCACTGAAGCTTTCTTT